This TCR beta chain was identified during a study of tissue T cells after allogeneic stem cell transplantation. Whole-study findings and limits: Anatomically similar tissues had similar TCR repertoires within each patient. Only a limited share of tissue TCRs appeared in blood or spleen. Sampling depth was limited, and the cohort was small and clinically varied.

This clone showed up just a few times. Its target is unknown. Gene names and germline refer to mouse. The read stops 1 residue short of the end of the CDR3; the missing end is completed from the germline J gene. The identical CDR3 is also encoded by other nucleotide sequences in the sample. TCRbeta CDR3 was sequenced at survey depth with template counts. Here immunoSEQ multiplex PCR was the method, and the copy in TCRdb shows in-frame clones only, minus some. The sample holds around 50,000 clones, roughly 73% seen once. J gave up 0 bases and V 2 bases, and 4 bases lay outside the gene matches. Germline CDR1 is NSQYPW and CDR2 is LRSPGD (reference sequence). CDR3 size: 15 residues.

The chain joins TRBV1 to TRBJ2-7; TRBD2 matches at 7 bases. This sequence originates from a pool of C57BL/6 mice in good health. Sequencing was carried out using sorted cells pooled from one or two spleens. The CDR3 protein is CTCSAWGVSSYEQYF. The CDR3 DNA, read in part, is TGCACCTGCAGTGCATGGGGGGTGAGCTCCTATGAACAGTAC.